This is a list of T cell receptor beta chains from one sample in a study of control samples from healthy donors and cancer patients. Here immunoSEQ multiplex PCR was the method, and the copy in TCRdb shows in-frame clones only, minus some. The table shows fewer than 85,000 clones, with 91% occurring only once. Material for sequencing was blood. Source of these receptors: a man aged 25-45 years in good health. CDR3s include the opening cysteine and the closing phenylalanine or tryptophan. Each record gives: D gene, clone size, V gene, CDR3 length, J gene, CDR3 DNA, CDR3 protein. D genes are given only for firm matches. For some rows the clone size is stated as once, few or many, or as a class when expanded; others skip it.

D: -; size: -; V: TRBV19; length: 16; J: TRBJ2-3; DNA: TGTGCCAGTAGTATTCTCGCTAGCAGGAGCACAGATACGCAGTATTTT; CDR3: CASSILASRSTDTQYF
D: -; size: -; V: TRBV19; length: 12; J: TRBJ2-3; DNA: TGTGCCAGTAGTATAGACACAGATACGCAGTATTTT; CDR3: CASSIDTDTQYF
D: -; size: -; V: TRBV28; length: 12; J: TRBJ1-6; DNA: TGTGCCAGCAGCCGAGGGTGGAATCCCCTCCACTTT; CDR3: CASSRGWNPLHF
D: TRBD2; size: -; V: TRBV5-1; length: 14; J: TRBJ2-7; DNA: TGCGCCAGCAGCTTGGCCGCTAGCGGCTACGAGCAGTACTTC; CDR3: CASSLAASGYEQYF
D: -; size: -; V: TRBV5-5; length: 15; J: TRBJ1-1; DNA: TGTGCCAGCACCCGTGACCTGGGACCGAACACTGAAGCTTTCTTT; CDR3: CASTRDLGPNTEAFF
D: TRBD1; size: -; V: TRBV4-2; length: 14; J: TRBJ1-5; DNA: TGTGCCAGCAGCCAAGGACAGGGAATTCAGCCCCAGCATTTT; CDR3: CASSQGQGIQPQHF
D: TRBD1; size: -; V: TRBV14; length: 14; J: TRBJ2-5; DNA: TGTGCCAGCAGCCAAGGGCAGGGGGCAAAGACCCAGTACTTC; CDR3: CASSQGQGAKTQYF
D: TRBD1; size: -; V: TRBV6-5; length: 14; J: TRBJ1-3; DNA: TGTGCCAGCAGTTACTCGGACAGGGGTGACACCATATATTTT; CDR3: CASSYSDRGDTIYF
D: -; size: -; V: TRBV6-2/TRBV6-3; length: 17; J: TRBJ2-2; DNA: TGTGCCAGCAGTCTCAGGGGGGGTCCGACGAACACCGGGGAGCTGTTTTTT; CDR3: CASSLRGGPTNTGELFF
D: TRBD1; size: -; V: TRBV10-3; length: 16; J: TRBJ1-2; DNA: TGTGCCATCAGGGATGGACAGGGAGGTAATGGGGATGGCTACACCTTC; CDR3: CAIRDGQGGNGDGYTF
D: -; size: once; V: TRBV5-1; length: 16; J: TRBJ2-6; DNA: TGCGCCAGCAGCATGGACGGATACTCTGGGGCCAACGTCCTGACTTTC; CDR3: CASSMDGYSGANVLTF
D: TRBD1; size: once; V: TRBV9; length: 16; J: TRBJ1-3; DNA: TGTGCCAGCAGCGCGACAGGGGCTATCTCTGGAAACACCATATATTTT; CDR3: CASSATGAISGNTIYF
D: TRBD1; size: -; V: TRBV18; length: 14; J: TRBJ1-6; DNA: TGTGCCAGCTCACCGGACAGGGGAGGTTCACCCCTCCACTTT; CDR3: CASSPDRGGSPLHF
D: -; size: -; V: TRBV30; length: 15; J: TRBJ1-5; DNA: TGTGCCTTAACCCTTGCAGGGAAGGGCAATCAGCCCCAGCATTTT; CDR3: CALTLAGKGNQPQHF
D: TRBD2; size: -; V: TRBV19; length: 16; J: TRBJ2-7; DNA: TGTGCCAGTAGTCCCCAAGGAGCGGGAGCTGACTACGAGCAGTACTTC; CDR3: CASSPQGAGADYEQYF
D: TRBD2; size: -; V: TRBV10-2; length: 14; J: TRBJ2-1; DNA: TGCGCCAGCAGTGAGTTCGGACTAGGCTATGAGCAGTTCTTC; CDR3: CASSEFGLGYEQFF
D: -; size: -; V: TRBV19; length: 11; J: TRBJ1-4; DNA: TGTGCCAGTAACTCTAATGAAAAACTGTTTTTT; CDR3: CASNSNEKLFF
D: TRBD1; size: once; V: TRBV29-1; length: 12; J: TRBJ1-1; DNA: TGCAGCGTTGATTTACAGGGGGCCAGAGCTTTCTTT; CDR3: CSVDLQGARAFF
D: -; size: -; V: TRBV4-1; length: 14; J: TRBJ1-5; DNA: TGCGCCAGTTCCGGGACTTTTCTTAATCAGCCCCAGCATTTT; CDR3: CASSGTFLNQPQHF
D: -; size: -; V: TRBV11-2; length: 11; J: TRBJ2-7; DNA: TGTGCCAGCAGCCCCGCTTACGAGCAGTACTTC; CDR3: CASSPAYEQYF
D: -; size: -; V: TRBV24-1; length: 15; J: TRBJ2-2; DNA: TGTGCCACCAGTAATAATAGAGGTTCGTCCGGGGAGCTGTTTTTT; CDR3: CATSNNRGSSGELFF
D: -; size: -; V: TRBV11-2; length: 15; J: TRBJ1-5; DNA: TGTGCCAGCAGCTTAGCAGGTCTTAGCAATCAGCCCCAGCATTTT; CDR3: CASSLAGLSNQPQHF
D: -; size: -; V: TRBV19; length: 10; J: TRBJ1-3; DNA: TGTGCCAGTAGTCGAAACACCATATATTTT; CDR3: CASSRNTIYF
D: -; size: few; V: TRBV7-3; length: 15; J: TRBJ2-2; DNA: TGTGCCAGCAGCTTCGGGACACAGAACACCGGGGAGCTGTTTTTT; CDR3: CASSFGTQNTGELFF
D: TRBD2; size: -; V: TRBV2; length: 16; J: TRBJ2-3; DNA: TGTGCCAGCGCGGGGACTAGCGGGAGAATTTTAGATACGCAGTATTTT; CDR3: CASAGTSGRILDTQYF
D: TRBD2; size: -; V: TRBV11-1; length: 14; J: TRBJ2-5; DNA: TGTGCCAGCAGCTTTAGCGGGGGCCAAGAGACCCAGTACTTC; CDR3: CASSFSGGQETQYF
D: -; size: -; V: TRBV24-1; length: 12; J: TRBJ2-7; DNA: TGTGCCACCAGTGATTCCCAGGGGAGACAGTACTTC; CDR3: CATSDSQGRQYF
D: TRBD1; size: once; V: TRBV12-5; length: 14; J: TRBJ1-1; DNA: TGTGCTAGTGGTACGACAGGGGGGAACACTGAAGCTTTCTTT; CDR3: CASGTTGGNTEAFF
D: TRBD2; size: once; V: TRBV9; length: 15; J: TRBJ2-5; DNA: TGTGCCAGCAGCGGGGGCGGGGGGGCTGGAGAGACCCAGTACTTC; CDR3: CASSGGGGAGETQYF
D: -; size: -; V: TRBV19; length: 17; J: TRBJ1-5; DNA: TGTGCCAGTAGCCCATCCCTGGGGGGTAGTAGCAATCAGCCCCAGCATTTT; CDR3: CASSPSLGGSSNQPQHF
D: TRBD2; size: -; V: TRBV5-4; length: 15; J: TRBJ2-1; DNA: TGTGCCAGCAGCTTGAGTAGCGGGGTTTACAATGAGCAGTTCTTC; CDR3: CASSLSSGVYNEQFF
D: TRBD1; size: -; V: TRBV7-2; length: 15; J: TRBJ2-5; DNA: TGTGCCAGCAGCTCAAGACAGGGGCTCCAAGAGACCCAGTACTTC; CDR3: CASSSRQGLQETQYF
D: -; size: -; V: TRBV3-1/TRBV3-2; length: 14; J: TRBJ1-2; DNA: TGTGCCAGCAGCCAATCAGGGGAAGGATATGGCTACACCTTC; CDR3: CASSQSGEGYGYTF
D: -; size: -; V: TRBV28; length: 11; J: TRBJ1-2; DNA: TGTGCCAGTCCCAATCCCGAGGGCTACACCTTC; CDR3: CASPNPEGYTF
D: TRBD1; size: -; V: TRBV7-9; length: 17; J: TRBJ1-1; DNA: TGTGCCAGCAGCTTCCAATCGACAGGGGGCCGGAACACTGAAGCTTTCTTT; CDR3: CASSFQSTGGRNTEAFF
D: TRBD1; size: -; V: TRBV19; length: 14; J: TRBJ2-3; DNA: TGTGCCAGTAGTAGACAGGGCCTCACAGATACGCAGTATTTT; CDR3: CASSRQGLTDTQYF
D: -; size: -; V: TRBV9; length: 15; J: TRBJ1-5; DNA: TGTGCCAGCAGCGTAGACCCCCAAAGCAATCAGCCCCAGCATTTT; CDR3: CASSVDPQSNQPQHF
D: -; size: -; V: TRBV5-1; length: 15; J: TRBJ1-3; DNA: TGCGCCAGCAGCTTGGCCCTCGGGCATGGAAACACCATATATTTT; CDR3: CASSLALGHGNTIYF
D: -; size: -; V: TRBV28; length: 12; J: TRBJ1-5; DNA: TGTGCCAGCAGTTTACCCTCCAGGGCCCAGCATTTT; CDR3: CASSLPSRAQHF
D: TRBD1; size: -; V: TRBV6-4; length: 13; J: TRBJ1-6; DNA: TGTGCCAGAGACAGGGTGAGGAATTCACCCCTCCACTTT; CDR3: CARDRVRNSPLHF
D: -; size: -; V: TRBV7-2; length: 15; J: TRBJ2-3; DNA: TGTGCCAGCAGCTTAGTGGAAGGCGTCACAGATACGCAGTATTTT; CDR3: CASSLVEGVTDTQYF
D: TRBD2; size: -; V: TRBV7-3; length: 15; J: TRBJ2-1; DNA: TGTGCCAGCAGCTTCGGACTAGCGGAATACAATGAGCAGTTCTTC; CDR3: CASSFGLAEYNEQFF
D: -; size: -; V: TRBV2; length: 15; J: TRBJ1-1; DNA: TGTGCCAGCAGGGACAGCAGCCTAATGAACACTGAAGCTTTCTTT; CDR3: CASRDSSLMNTEAFF
D: TRBD1; size: -; V: TRBV6-6; length: 14; J: TRBJ2-7; DNA: TGTGCCAGCAGTTACGTGGCAGGGGGCGGTGAGCAGTACTTC; CDR3: CASSYVAGGGEQYF
D: -; size: -; V: TRBV11-1; length: 16; J: TRBJ1-3; DNA: TGTGCCAGCAGCTTGAGATCGACAGGTGATGGAAACACCATATATTTT; CDR3: CASSLRSTGDGNTIYF
D: -; size: -; V: TRBV5-5; length: 15; J: TRBJ1-6; DNA: TGTGCCAGCAGCGTACTGACGGGGGATAATTCACCCCTCCACTTT; CDR3: CASSVLTGDNSPLHF
D: TRBD1; size: -; V: TRBV18; length: 14; J: TRBJ2-7; DNA: TGTGCCAGCTCACCGAGACAGGGGGCCCACGAGCAGTACTTC; CDR3: CASSPRQGAHEQYF
D: -; size: -; V: TRBV27; length: 13; J: TRBJ2-7; DNA: TGTGCCAGCAGTTTAGAGGGCCCCTACGAGCAGTACTTC; CDR3: CASSLEGPYEQYF
D: TRBD2; size: -; V: TRBV9; length: 16; J: TRBJ2-1; DNA: TGTGCCAGCAGCTCCCGGACTAGCGGGGGGGACAATGAGCAGTTCTTC; CDR3: CASSSRTSGGDNEQFF
D: -; size: -; V: TRBV7-8; length: 14; J: TRBJ2-1; DNA: TGTGCCAGCAGCCGGCGGGAACATAGGGATGAGCAGTTCTTC; CDR3: CASSRREHRDEQFF
D: -; size: -; V: TRBV25-1; length: 16; J: TRBJ1-3; DNA: TGTGCCAGCAGTGAATACACCGGACAGAATGGAAACACCATATATTTT; CDR3: CASSEYTGQNGNTIYF